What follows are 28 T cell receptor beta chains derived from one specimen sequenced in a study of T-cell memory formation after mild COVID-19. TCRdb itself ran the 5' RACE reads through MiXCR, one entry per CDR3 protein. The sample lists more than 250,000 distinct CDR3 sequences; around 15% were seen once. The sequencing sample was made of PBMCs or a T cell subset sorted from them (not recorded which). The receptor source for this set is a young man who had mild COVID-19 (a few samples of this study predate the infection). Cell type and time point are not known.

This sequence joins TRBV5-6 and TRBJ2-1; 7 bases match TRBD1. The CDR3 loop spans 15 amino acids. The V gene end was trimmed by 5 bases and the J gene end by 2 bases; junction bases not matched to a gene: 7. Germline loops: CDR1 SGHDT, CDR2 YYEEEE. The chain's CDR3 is CASRGYRGPYNEQFF. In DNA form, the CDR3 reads TGTGCCAGCAGGGGCTACAGGGGCCCCTACAATGAGCAGTTCTTC. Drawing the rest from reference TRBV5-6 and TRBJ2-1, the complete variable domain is DAGVTQSPTHLIKTRGQQVTLRCSPKSGHDTVSWYQQALGQGPQFIFQYYEEEERQRGNFPDRFSGHQFPNYSSELNVNALLLGDSALYLCASRGYRGPYNEQFFGPGTRLTVL.

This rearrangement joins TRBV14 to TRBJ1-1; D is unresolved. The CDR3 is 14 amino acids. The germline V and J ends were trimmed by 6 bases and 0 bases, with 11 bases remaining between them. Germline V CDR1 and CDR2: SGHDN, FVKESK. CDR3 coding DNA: TGTGCCAGCAGTCCCCTGGGGTTGAACACTGAAGCTTTCTTT. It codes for CASSPLGLNTEAFF.

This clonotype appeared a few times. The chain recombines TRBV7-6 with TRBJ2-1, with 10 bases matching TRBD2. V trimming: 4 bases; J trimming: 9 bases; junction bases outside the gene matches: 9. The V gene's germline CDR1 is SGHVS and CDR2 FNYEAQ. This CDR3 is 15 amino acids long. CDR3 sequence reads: CASSSSGGAAGEQFF. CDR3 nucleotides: TGTGCCAGCAGCTCAAGCGGGGGGGCCGCCGGTGAGCAGTTCTTC.

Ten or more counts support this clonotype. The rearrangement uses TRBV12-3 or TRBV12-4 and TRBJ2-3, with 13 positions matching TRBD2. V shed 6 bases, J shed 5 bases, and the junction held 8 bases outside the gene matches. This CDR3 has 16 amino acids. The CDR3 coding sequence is TGTGCCAGCAGGGTACTAGCGGGGGGGCCGGTAGATACGCAGTATTTT. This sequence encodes CASRVLAGGPVDTQYF.

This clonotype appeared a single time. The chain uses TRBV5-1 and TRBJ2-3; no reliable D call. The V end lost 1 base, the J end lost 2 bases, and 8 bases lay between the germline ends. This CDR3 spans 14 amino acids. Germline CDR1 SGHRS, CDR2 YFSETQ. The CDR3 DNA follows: TGCGCCAGCAGCTTGCTTTCATTCACAGATACGCAGTATTTT. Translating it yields CASSLLSFTDTQYF.

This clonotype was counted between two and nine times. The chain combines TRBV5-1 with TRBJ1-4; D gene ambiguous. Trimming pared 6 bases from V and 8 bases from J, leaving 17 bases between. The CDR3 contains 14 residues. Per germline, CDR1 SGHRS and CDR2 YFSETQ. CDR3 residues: CASTHEVDGEKLFF. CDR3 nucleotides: TGCGCCAGCACCCACGAAGTCGACGGGGAAAAACTGTTTTTT.

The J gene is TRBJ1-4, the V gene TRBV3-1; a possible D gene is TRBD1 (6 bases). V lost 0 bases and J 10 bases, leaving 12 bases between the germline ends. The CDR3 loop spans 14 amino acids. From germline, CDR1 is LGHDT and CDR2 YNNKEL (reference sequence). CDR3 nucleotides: TGTGCCAGCAGCCAAGACGTAACAGGGATAAAACTGTTTTTT. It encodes CASSQDVTGIKLFF.

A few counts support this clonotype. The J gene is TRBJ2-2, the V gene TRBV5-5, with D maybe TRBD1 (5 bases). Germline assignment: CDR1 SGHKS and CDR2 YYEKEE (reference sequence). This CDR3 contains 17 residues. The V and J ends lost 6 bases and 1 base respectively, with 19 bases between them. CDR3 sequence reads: CASTHSGHLVNTGELFF. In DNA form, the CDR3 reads TGTGCCAGCACCCACTCAGGACACTTAGTGAACACCGGGGAGCTGTTTTTT.

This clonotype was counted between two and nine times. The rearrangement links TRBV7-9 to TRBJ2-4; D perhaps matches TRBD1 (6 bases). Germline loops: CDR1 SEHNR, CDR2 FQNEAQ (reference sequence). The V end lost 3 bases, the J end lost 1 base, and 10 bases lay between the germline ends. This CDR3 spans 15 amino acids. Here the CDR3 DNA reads TGTGCCAGCAGCTTCGAGGGGGAGGCCAAAAACATTCAGTACTTC. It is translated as CASSFEGEAKNIQYF. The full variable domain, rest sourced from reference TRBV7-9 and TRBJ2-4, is DTGVSQNPRHKITKRGQNVTFRCDPISEHNRLYWYRQTLGQGPEFLTYFQNEAQLEKSRLLSDRFSAERPKGSFSTLEIQRTEQGDSAMYLCASSFEGEAKNIQYFGAGTRLSVL.

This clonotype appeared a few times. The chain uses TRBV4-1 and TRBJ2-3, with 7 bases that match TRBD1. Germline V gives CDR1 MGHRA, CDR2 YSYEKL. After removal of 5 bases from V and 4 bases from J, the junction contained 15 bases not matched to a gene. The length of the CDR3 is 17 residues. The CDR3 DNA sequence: TGCGCCAGCAGCACCCCCCAGGGTTGGCAGGGGGCAGATACGCAGTATTTT. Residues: CASSTPQGWQGADTQYF.

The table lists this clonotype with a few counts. The CDR3 coding sequence is TGTGCCAGCAGCTTACAGGGGACGAACACTGAAGCTTTCTTT. It codes for CASSLQGTNTEAFF. The V call is TRBV7-3, the J call TRBJ1-1; D may be TRBD1 (6 bases). The CDR3 length is 14 residues. CDR1 is SGHTA, CDR2 FQGTGA, per germline. V gave up 2 bases and J gave up 1 base, with 8 bases separating them.

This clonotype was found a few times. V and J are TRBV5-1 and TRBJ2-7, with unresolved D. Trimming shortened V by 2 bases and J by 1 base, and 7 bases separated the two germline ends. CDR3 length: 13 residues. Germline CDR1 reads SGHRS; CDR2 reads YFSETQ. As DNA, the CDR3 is TGCGCCAGCAGCTTCTTGGAGTCCTACGAGCAGTACTTC. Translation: CASSFLESYEQYF.

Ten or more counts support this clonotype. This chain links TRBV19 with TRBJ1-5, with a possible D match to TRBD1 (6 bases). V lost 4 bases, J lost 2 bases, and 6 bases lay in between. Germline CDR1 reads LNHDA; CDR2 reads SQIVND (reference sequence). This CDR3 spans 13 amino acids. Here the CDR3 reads CASSNRGNQPQHF. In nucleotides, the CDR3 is TGTGCCAGTAGTAACAGGGGCAATCAGCCCCAGCATTTT.

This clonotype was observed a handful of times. The CDR3 here is CASSPIKGVPGSPLHF. DNA of the CDR3: TGTGCCAGCAGCCCTATCAAGGGGGTCCCTGGCTCACCCCTCCACTTT. The chain couples TRBV25-1 to TRBJ1-6; tentative D call: TRBD1 (6 bases). The CDR3 loop spans 16 amino acids. Per germline, CDR1 MGHDK and CDR2 SYGVNS. Between the trimmed V and J ends, which lost 6 bases and 10 bases, there was a span of 22 bases.

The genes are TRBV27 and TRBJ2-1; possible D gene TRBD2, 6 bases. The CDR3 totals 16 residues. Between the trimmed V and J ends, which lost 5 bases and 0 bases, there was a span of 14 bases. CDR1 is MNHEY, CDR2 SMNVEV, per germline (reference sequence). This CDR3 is CASSLLAQSSYNEQFF. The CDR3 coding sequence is TGTGCCAGCAGTCTACTAGCCCAGAGCTCCTACAATGAGCAGTTCTTC.

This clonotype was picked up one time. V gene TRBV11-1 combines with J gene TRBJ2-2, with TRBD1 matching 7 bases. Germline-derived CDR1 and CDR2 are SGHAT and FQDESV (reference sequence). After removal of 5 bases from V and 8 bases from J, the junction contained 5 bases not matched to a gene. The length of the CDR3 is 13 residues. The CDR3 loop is CASSLRGQGELFF. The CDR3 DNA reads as TGTGCCAGCAGCCTTAGGGGGCAAGGGGAGCTGTTTTTT.

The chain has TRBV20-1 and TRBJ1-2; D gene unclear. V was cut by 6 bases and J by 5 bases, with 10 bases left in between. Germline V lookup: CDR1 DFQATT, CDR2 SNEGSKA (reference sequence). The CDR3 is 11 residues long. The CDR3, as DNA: TGCAGTGCAAGACTGGGATATGGCTACACCTTC. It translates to CSARLGYGYTF.

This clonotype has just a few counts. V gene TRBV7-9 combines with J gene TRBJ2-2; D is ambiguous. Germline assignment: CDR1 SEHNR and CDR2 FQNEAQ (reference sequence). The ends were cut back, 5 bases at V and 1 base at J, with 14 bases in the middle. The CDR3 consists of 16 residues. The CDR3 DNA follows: TGTGCCAGCAGCCCTGACACGACAAGGAACACCGGGGAGCTGTTTTTT. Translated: CASSPDTTRNTGELFF.

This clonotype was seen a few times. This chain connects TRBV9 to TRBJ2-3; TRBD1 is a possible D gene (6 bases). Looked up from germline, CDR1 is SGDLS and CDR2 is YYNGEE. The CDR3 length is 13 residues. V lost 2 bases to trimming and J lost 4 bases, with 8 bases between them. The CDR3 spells CASSVQGSDTQYF. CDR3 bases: TGTGCCAGCAGCGTGCAGGGGTCAGATACGCAGTATTTT.

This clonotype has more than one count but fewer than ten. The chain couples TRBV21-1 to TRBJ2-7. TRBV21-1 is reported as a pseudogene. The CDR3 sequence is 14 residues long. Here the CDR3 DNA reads TGTGCCAGCATCTCGACTAGCAGCTCCTACGAGCAGTACTTC. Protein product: CASISTSSSYEQYF.

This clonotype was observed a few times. CDR3 loop: CASTLGGTPYEQYF. The DNA of the CDR3 is TGTGCCAGCACCCTAGGGGGGACACCCTACGAGCAGTACTTC. J is TRBJ2-7 and V is TRBV7-8; tentatively, D is TRBD1 or TRBD2 (6 bases each). The CDR3 has 14 amino acids. V was pared by 7 bases and J by 2 bases, with 15 bases between. CDR1 SGHVS and CDR2 FQNEAQ come from the germline V gene.

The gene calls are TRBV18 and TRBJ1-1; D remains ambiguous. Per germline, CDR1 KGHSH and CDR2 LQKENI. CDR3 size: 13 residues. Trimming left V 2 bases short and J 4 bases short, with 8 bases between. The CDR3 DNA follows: TGTGCCAGCTCACCAATAGCCCTCACTGAAGCTTTCTTT. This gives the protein CASSPIALTEAFF.

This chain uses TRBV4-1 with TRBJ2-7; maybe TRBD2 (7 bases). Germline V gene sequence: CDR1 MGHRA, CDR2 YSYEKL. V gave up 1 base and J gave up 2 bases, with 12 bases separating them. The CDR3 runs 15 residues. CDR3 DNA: TGCGCCAGCAGCCAAGCCCCCGGGGGGCCCTACGAGCAGTACTTC. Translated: CASSQAPGGPYEQYF.

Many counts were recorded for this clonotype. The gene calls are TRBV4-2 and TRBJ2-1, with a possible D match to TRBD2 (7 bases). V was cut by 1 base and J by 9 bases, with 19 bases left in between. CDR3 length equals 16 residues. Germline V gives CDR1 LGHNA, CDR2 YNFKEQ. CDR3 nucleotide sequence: TGTGCCAGCAGCCAAGTATCCGCGGGGGCAAGGAGTGAGCAGTTCTTC. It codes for CASSQVSAGARSEQFF.

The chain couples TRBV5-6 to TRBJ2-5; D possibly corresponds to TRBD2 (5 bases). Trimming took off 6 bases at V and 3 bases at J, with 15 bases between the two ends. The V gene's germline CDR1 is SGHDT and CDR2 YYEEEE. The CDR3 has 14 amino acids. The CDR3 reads CASTLRGVKETQYF. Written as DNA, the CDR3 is TGTGCCAGCACCCTTCGGGGAGTCAAAGAGACCCAGTACTTC. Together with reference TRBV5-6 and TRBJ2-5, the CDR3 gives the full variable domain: DAGVTQSPTHLIKTRGQQVTLRCSPKSGHDTVSWYQQALGQGPQFIFQYYEEEERQRGNFPDRFSGHQFPNYSSELNVNALLLGDSALYLCASTLRGVKETQYFGPGTRLLVL.

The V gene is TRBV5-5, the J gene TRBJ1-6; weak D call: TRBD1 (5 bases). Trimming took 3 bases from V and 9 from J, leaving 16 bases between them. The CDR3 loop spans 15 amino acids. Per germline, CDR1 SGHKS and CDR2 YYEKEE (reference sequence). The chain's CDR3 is CASSSERMRGSPLHF. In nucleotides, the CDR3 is TGTGCCAGCAGCTCTGAACGGATGAGGGGTTCACCCCTCCACTTT. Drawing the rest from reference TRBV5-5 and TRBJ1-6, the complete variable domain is DAGVTQSPTHLIKTRGQQVTLRCSPISGHKSVSWYQQVLGQGPQFIFQYYEKEERGRGNFPDRFSARQFPNYSSELNVNALLLGDSALYLCASSSERMRGSPLHFGNGTRLTVT.

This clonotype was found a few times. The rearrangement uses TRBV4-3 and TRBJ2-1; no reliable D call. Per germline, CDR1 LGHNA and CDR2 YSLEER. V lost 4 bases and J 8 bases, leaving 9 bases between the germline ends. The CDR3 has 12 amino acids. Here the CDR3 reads CASSLKGDEQFF. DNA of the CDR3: TGCGCCAGCAGCCTTAAAGGCGATGAGCAGTTCTTC.

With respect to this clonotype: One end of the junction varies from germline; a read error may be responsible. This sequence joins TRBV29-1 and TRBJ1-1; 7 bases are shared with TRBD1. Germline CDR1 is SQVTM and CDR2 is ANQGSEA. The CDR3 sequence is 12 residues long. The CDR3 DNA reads TGCAGCGTTGAAATGGAGGGGGCTGAGGCTTTCTTT. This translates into CSVEMEGAEAFF. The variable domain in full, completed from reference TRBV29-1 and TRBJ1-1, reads SAVISQKPSRDICQRGTSLTIQCQVDSQVTMMFWYRQQPGQSLTLIATANQGSEATYESGFVIDKFPISRPNLTFSTLTVSNMSPEDSSIYLCSVEMEGAEAFFGQGTRLTVV.